This TCR beta chain was sequenced for a study of T cell responses to AZD1222 COVID-19 vaccine. To note about this clone: Its antigen is undetermined.

The CDR3 totals 16 residues. The junction had 12 bases not matched to a gene; V was cut back by 4 bases and J by 4 bases. Per the germline V gene, CDR1 is LGHDT and CDR2 is YNNKEL (reference sequence). Overall study results and limits: The peak T cell response came first, and repertoires were sampled only after it.

The method was immunoSEQ multiplex PCR; TCRdb's version includes in-frame clones alone and lacks a portion of them. The sample consists of some 120,000 clones, 80% to 95% of them appearing once. This TCR came from an adult who received the MenACWY meningococcal vaccine as a control. The V gene is TRBV3-1 (or the pseudogene TRBV3-2), the J gene TRBJ1-2; 7 nucleotides line up with TRBD1. The material was peripheral blood, obtained 28 days after the second dose of the MenACWY control vaccine. This CDR3 reads CASSPPHRQGTYGYTF. Written as DNA, the CDR3 is TGTGCCAGCAGCCCGCCGCACCGACAGGGAACCTATGGCTACACCTTC.